The 26 T cell receptor beta chains presented below share a single source sample, sequenced in a study of response to subunit inactivated influenza vaccine. Each CDR3 protein is one row after TCRdb ran MiXCR on the RT-PCR reads. The data show around 190,000 distinct CDR3 sequences, with about 10% seen just once and under 13% held by the top ten. Sequencing was performed on non-naive T cells sorted from PBMCs, taken on the day of vaccination. The receptors shown here come from a man between 50 and 59 years old who received an inactivated influenza vaccine.

This clonotype was seen at least ten times. J is TRBJ2-1 and V is TRBV12-3 or TRBV12-4, with 7 nucleotides matching TRBD1. This CDR3 comprises 15 residues. The trim removed 5 bases at V and 4 bases at J, leaving 8 bases unmatched. CDR3 nucleotides: TGTGCCAGCAGTACTCACAGGGGAAGATACAATGAGCAGTTCTTC. This gives the protein CASSTHRGRYNEQFF.

This clonotype was found a few times. This CDR3 reads CASSLNDQPQHF. The CDR3 DNA is TGTGCCAGCAGCTTAAACGATCAGCCCCAGCATTTT. V is TRBV7-8 and J is TRBJ1-5; D gene uncertain. Trimming stripped 2 bases from V and 5 bases from J, with 4 bases between. This CDR3 spans 12 amino acids. In germline, CDR1 is SGHVS, CDR2 FQNEAQ.

This clonotype was seen at least ten times. The chain uses TRBV4-2 and TRBJ2-1, with 14 positions matching TRBD2. V shed 4 bases, J shed 10 bases, and the junction held 3 bases outside the gene matches. The CDR3 runs to 14 residues. CDR1 is LGHNA, CDR2 YNFKEQ, per germline. The CDR3 DNA sequence: TGTGCCAGCAGCCCGGGACTAGCGGGAGTGGAGCAGTTCTTC. This encodes CASSPGLAGVEQFF.

V and J are TRBV20-1 and TRBJ2-2; D is perhaps TRBD2 (7 bases). The CDR3 runs 15 residues. Germline-derived CDR1 and CDR2 are DFQATT and SNEGSKA (reference sequence). Trimming left V 0 bases short and J 4 bases short, with 12 bases between. CDR3 sequence (DNA): TGCAGTGCTAGAGACCACCGGGGGGCCACCGGGGAGCTGTTTTTT. The encoded protein is CSARDHRGATGELFF.

This clonotype was found many times. This chain connects TRBV5-1 to TRBJ2-6, with 10 bases that match TRBD1. There are 18 residues in the CDR3. Unmatched junction bases numbered 6, after V lost 3 bases and J lost 0 bases. Germline V CDR1 and CDR2: SGHRS, YFSETQ. The CDR3 DNA reads TGCGCCAGCAGCTATGGACAGGGGGTAGGCTCTGGGGCCAACGTCCTGACTTTC. It translates to CASSYGQGVGSGANVLTF.

Turning to this clonotype: With a much larger clone just one base away, this may be a read error. This rearrangement joins TRBV9 to TRBJ1-5; D is possibly TRBD1 (5 bases). The CDR3 runs to 12 residues. In germline, CDR1 is SGDLS, CDR2 YYNGEE. As DNA, the CDR3 is TGTGCCAGCGGCGTAGGGGATCAGCCCCAGCATTTT. This encodes CASGVGDQPQHF.

This clonotype has a handful of counts. The V and J genes are TRBV3-1 and TRBJ1-5; D not certain. The length of the CDR3 is 15 residues. Between the trimmed V and J ends, which lost 4 bases and 5 bases, there was a span of 15 bases. Germline CDR1 and CDR2: LGHDT and YNNKEL (reference sequence). In DNA, the CDR3 is TGTGCCAGCAGCCCTACTCCGGGTGGACATCAGCCCCAGCATTTT. This gives the protein CASSPTPGGHQPQHF.

This clonotype was seen only a few times. The chain employs TRBV5-1 and TRBJ2-3, with 10 bases lining up with TRBD2. CDR3 length: 15 amino acids. Germline V CDR1 and CDR2: SGHRS, YFSETQ. The J segment lost 2 bases and the V segment lost 1 base, leaving 1 base of the junction unmatched. In nucleotides, the CDR3 is TGCGCCAGCAGCTTGACTAGCGGGAACACAGATACGCAGTATTTT. Residues: CASSLTSGNTDTQYF.

This clonotype was counted at least ten times. J is TRBJ2-7 and V is TRBV29-1, with a tentative D call TRBD1 (6 bases). CDR3 length: 12 amino acids. The germline CDR1 and CDR2 sequences are SQVTM and ANQGSEA. V was shortened by 7 bases and J by 3 bases, with 13 bases between the two germline ends. CDR3 residues: CSAVDSHYEQYF. The CDR3 region has the DNA TGCAGCGCCGTGGACAGTCACTACGAGCAGTACTTC.

The CDR3 region has the DNA TGTGCCAGCAGCTCGAGGTTTAGGGGTGACCACGAGCAGTACTTC. It yields the protein CASSSRFRGDHEQYF. The chain employs TRBV11-2 and TRBJ2-7; TRBD1 is a possible D gene (5 bases). CDR3 size: 15 residues. Germline loops: CDR1 SGHAT, CDR2 FQNNGV. V gave up 4 bases and J gave up 5 bases, with 18 bases separating them. The variable domain in full, completed from reference TRBV11-2 and TRBJ2-7, reads EAGVAQSPRYKIIEKRQSVAFWCNPISGHATLYWYQQILGQGPKLLIQFQNNGVVDDSQLPKDRFSAERLKGVDSTLKIQPAKLEDSAVYLCASSSRFRGDHEQYFGPGTRLTVT.

This clonotype showed up many times. The chain is built from TRBV6-5 and TRBJ2-1; D perhaps matches TRBD1 (6 bases). The CDR3 consists of 17 residues. The germline CDR1 and CDR2 sequences are MNHEY and SVGAGI. Trimming took off 5 bases at V and 9 bases at J, with 26 bases between the two ends. DNA for the CDR3: TGTGCCAGCAGTCACCGAGGACCGGGACACGAGAGGAGTGAGCAGTTCTTC. Protein product: CASSHRGPGHERSEQFF.

The rearrangement links TRBV12-3 or TRBV12-4 to TRBJ2-3; 14 bases fit TRBD2. The CDR3 is made up of 14 amino acids. Losses at the gene ends were 4 bases for V and 14 bases for J; bases not matched to a gene: 8. CDR3: CASSSGLAGVHRYF. The CDR3 nucleotides are TGTGCCAGCAGTTCGGGACTAGCGGGAGTACATCGGTATTTT.

This clonotype has only a few counts. CDR3 sequence: CATSREALGGRRYTQYF. CDR3 DNA: TGTGCCACCAGCAGAGAGGCCCTCGGCGGGAGGAGGTATACGCAGTATTTT. The chain is built from TRBV15 and TRBJ2-3; the match to TRBD2 covers 8 bases. With V trimmed by 0 bases and J by 7 bases, 12 bases remained unmatched. From germline, CDR1 is LNHNV and CDR2 YYDKDF (reference sequence). The CDR3 sequence is 17 residues long.

This clonotype has ten or more counts. The chain joins TRBV10-3 to TRBJ1-1, with D tentatively TRBD1 (5 bases). This CDR3 region has 13 residues. Germline CDR1 is ENHRY and CDR2 is SYGVKD. V was cut by 0 bases and J by 11 bases, with 13 bases left in between. CDR3 in amino acids: CAISESGELRAFF. The CDR3 DNA reads as TGTGCCATCAGTGAGTCAGGGGAGCTTAGGGCTTTCTTT.

The chain carries TRBV3-1 and TRBJ1-2; D is undetermined. Germline CDR1 is LGHDT and CDR2 is YNNKEL (reference sequence). V dropped 1 base and J dropped 6 bases, with 9 bases sitting between them. This CDR3 comprises 13 residues. CDR3 bases: TGTGCCAGCAGCCAAGTCCCTTTTGATGGCTACACCTTC. Its protein product is CASSQVPFDGYTF. The whole variable domain, remainder taken from reference TRBV3-1 and TRBJ1-2, is DTAVSQTPKYLVTQMGNDKSIKCEQNLGHDTMYWYKQDSKKFLKIMFSYNNKELIINETVPNRFSPKSPDKAHLNLHINSLELGDSAVYFCASSQVPFDGYTFGSGTRLTVV.

The chain couples TRBV7-2 to TRBJ2-7; 11 bases agree with TRBD2. There are 16 residues in the CDR3. Germline V gene lookup returns CDR1 SGHTA and CDR2 FQGNSA. V gave up 5 bases and J gave up 6 bases; unmatched junction bases: 12. The chain's CDR3 is CASSASRVLAGGEQYF. DNA for the CDR3: TGTGCCAGCAGCGCAAGTAGGGTGCTAGCGGGAGGCGAGCAGTACTTC.

The genes are TRBV4-3 and TRBJ2-1, with 11 bases identical to TRBD2. The V gene end was trimmed by 1 base and the J gene end by 5 bases; junction bases not matched to a gene: 4. Per germline, CDR1 LGHNA and CDR2 YSLEER. CDR3 length equals 16 residues. DNA for the CDR3: TGCGCCAGCAGCCAAGCGGAGACTAGCGGGAACAATGAGCAGTTCTTC. Its translation is CASSQAETSGNNEQFF.

There are a few counts of this clonotype. The V call is TRBV12-3 or TRBV12-4, the J call TRBJ1-6, with D hard to call. The CDR3 sequence is 15 residues long. Between the trimmed V and J ends, which lost 6 bases and 7 bases, there was a span of 16 bases. The CDR3 sequence is CASRPMTGGNSPLHF. CDR3 in DNA: TGTGCCAGCAGACCGATGACCGGTGGAAATTCACCCCTCCACTTT.

This clonotype was picked up a small number of times. One end of the junction does not line up with germline, which may come from a read error. The chain has TRBV7-7 and TRBJ2-7; D might be TRBD1 (6 bases). This CDR3 is built from 13 residues. Germline V gene data show CDR1 as SSHAT and CDR2 as FNYEAQ (reference sequence). The CDR3 loop is CASSLDWGLEQYF. As DNA, the CDR3 is TGTGCTAGCAGCTTAGACTGGGGGCTCGAGCAGTACTTC. The complete variable domain, with remaining parts taken from reference TRBV7-7 and TRBJ2-7, reads GAGVSQSPRYKVTKRGQDVTLRCDPISSHATLYWYQQALGQGPEFLTYFNYEAQPDKSGLPSDRFSAERPEGSISTLTIQRTEQRDSAMYRCASSLDWGLEQYFGPGTRLTVT.

This clonotype was detected only a few times. CDR3 in amino acids: CASSNGHTVRETQYF. CDR3 bases: TGTGCCAGCAGTAACGGACACACTGTCAGGGAGACCCAGTACTTC. The chain joins TRBV6-5 to TRBJ2-5, with D possibly being TRBD1 (5 bases). Germline assignment: CDR1 MNHEY and CDR2 SVGAGI. Trimming shortened V by 5 bases and J by 5 bases, and 18 bases separated the two germline ends. This CDR3 comprises 15 residues.

This clonotype was seen a handful of times. CDR3 loop: CASSQDLQETQYF. DNA for the CDR3: TGCGCCAGCAGCCAAGACTTGCAAGAGACCCAGTACTTC. The V and J genes are TRBV4-1 and TRBJ2-5, with D uncertain. Trimming took off 0 bases at V and 2 bases at J, with 4 bases between the two ends. The CDR3 length is 13 residues. Germline CDR1 and CDR2: MGHRA and YSYEKL.

A few counts support this clonotype. The chain is built from TRBV5-1 and TRBJ2-2; 9 bases agree with TRBD2. The germline V gene has CDR1 SGHRS and CDR2 YFSETQ. The ends lost 1 base at V and 3 bases at J; junction bases unmatched: 4. The CDR3 length is 16 residues. DNA of the CDR3: TGCGCCAGCAGCTTGTTAGCGGGAGAGGACACCGGGGAGCTGTTTTTT. It encodes CASSLLAGEDTGELFF.

This clonotype was counted ten times or more. J is TRBJ2-3 and V is TRBV7-2, with D uncertain. Trimming shortened V by 2 bases and J by 2 bases, and 11 bases separated the two germline ends. Germline V gene sequence: CDR1 SGHTA, CDR2 FQGNSA. This CDR3 is built from 15 residues. CDR3 amino acids: CASSLSMSITDTQYF. The CDR3 nucleotides read TGTGCCAGCAGCTTATCCATGAGTATCACAGATACGCAGTATTTT.

This clonotype was counted many times. The chain combines TRBV5-1 with TRBJ2-1; 9 nucleotides agree with TRBD1. Germline CDR1 is SGHRS and CDR2 is YFSETQ. The CDR3 has 15 amino acids. Germline trimming cut 3 bases from V and 5 bases from J; bases unmatched to any gene: 6. CDR3 region: CASSWAQGANNEQFF. CDR3 nucleotide sequence: TGCGCCAGCAGCTGGGCACAGGGGGCCAACAATGAGCAGTTCTTC.

The chain joins TRBV27 to TRBJ1-1; possibly TRBD1 for D (5 bases). Trimming took 5 bases from V and 7 from J, leaving 17 bases between them. Germline loops: CDR1 MNHEY, CDR2 SMNVEV (reference sequence). The CDR3 runs 14 residues. The CDR3 nucleotides read TGTGCCAGCAGTCTGACCCTTGACAGAGATGAAGCTTTCTTT. This translates into CASSLTLDRDEAFF.

This clonotype was seen repeatedly, ten times or more. The chain uses TRBV20-1 and TRBJ1-5; tentatively, D is TRBD1 (6 bases). Per germline, CDR1 DFQATT and CDR2 SNEGSKA (reference sequence). This CDR3 spans 15 amino acids. The germline V and J ends were trimmed by 0 bases and 0 bases, with 9 bases remaining between them. Here the CDR3 reads CSARDVQGSNQPQHF. DNA for the CDR3: TGCAGTGCTAGAGATGTACAGGGTAGCAATCAGCCCCAGCATTTT.